This T cell receptor (beta chain) was sequenced for a study of T cells after yellow fever vaccination. Overall study results and limits: Researchers noted that a small share of clonotypes showed up in both CD4 and CD8 compartments.

This clonotype has only a few counts. Its antigen remains unknown. Germline V lookup: CDR1 SGHDN, CDR2 FVKESK. The V end was cut by 2 bases, the J end by 7 bases, with 7 bases between. The CDR3 is 12 residues long. The authors made TCR cDNA by 5'RACE template switching, adding a universal primer site and UMIs. One entry per CDR3 protein results from TCRdb running MiXCR on the 5' RACE reads. The table records a few hundred thousand distinct CDR3 sequences, about 9.9% of them present only once. The source of this sequence is a man aged 18-30 years who received the YFV17D yellow fever vaccine. The source material was PBMCs, sampled on the day of the first yellow fever vaccination. J is TRBJ2-3 and V is TRBV14; weak D call: TRBD2 (5 bases). CDR3 nucleotide sequence: TGTGCCAGCAGCCAAACGGGAAATACGCAGTATTTT. It is translated as CASSQTGNTQYF.